The clone carrying this T cell receptor beta chain came up once. Sequence at one end of the junction differs from germline and may be a read error. The source of the sample is a study of blood T cells in healthy people across ages. Study-wide context: Roughly one uniquely barcoded beta molecule per two T cells was captured.

CDR1 and CDR2 (germline): SNHLY, FYNNEI. The CDR3 sequence is 13 residues long. A second about 6 to 12 cycle PCR used barcoded and J-beta primers. Every sample gave at least 3 million paired-end reads containing CDR3. Each CDR3 protein is one row after TCRdb ran MiXCR on the 5' RACE reads. The table lists roughly 1,800,000 distinct CDR3 sequences, around half of them singletons. V usage is TRBV2 and J usage is TRBJ1-2; weak D call: TRBD1 (6 bases). This TCR was sampled from a woman in her 40s in good health. Sequencing was performed on blood. The CDR3 sequence: CASTEQGYYGYTF. In DNA, the CDR3 is TGTGCCAGCACTGAACAGGGATACTATGGCTACACCTTC.